A selection of T cell receptor beta chains follows, all from one sample in a study of shared clonotypes between healthy human individuals. The data were produced by immunoSEQ multiplex PCR, yet TCRdb's version contains in-frame clones alone and is incomplete. The sample has hundreds of thousands of clones; 96% are singletons. The sample was naive CD8+ T cells sorted from blood. These receptors originate from a woman in her 30s in good health. Each CDR3 is given without its conserved first and last residue.

V gene: TRBV29-1; J gene: TRBJ2-7; CDR3 protein: SVSTGTGGFYEQY
V gene: TRBV7-9; J gene: TRBJ2-7; CDR3 protein: ASSPPRGQIGGEQY
V gene: TRBV7-9; J gene: TRBJ2-2; CDR3 protein: ASSEGDAGANTGELF
V gene: TRBV5-1; J gene: TRBJ2-1; CDR3 protein: ASSWRGGSVNEQF
V gene: TRBV6-5; J gene: TRBJ1-1; CDR3 protein: ASRQTGAVEAF
V gene: TRBV6-5; J gene: TRBJ2-7; CDR3 protein: ASSYSGLAGTYEQY
V gene: TRBV27; J gene: TRBJ2-3; CDR3 protein: ASSFLPPGTSPDTQY
V gene: TRBV2; J gene: TRBJ2-7; CDR3 protein: ASTQGSYEQY
V gene: TRBV28; J gene: TRBJ1-5; CDR3 protein: ASIPGGGGQPQH
V gene: TRBV7-9; J gene: TRBJ2-1; CDR3 protein: ASSLGDPGIDNEQF
V gene: TRBV5-4; J gene: TRBJ1-1; CDR3 protein: ASSDYMGNTEAF
V gene: TRBV27; J gene: TRBJ2-3; CDR3 protein: ASTHTGTGFSDTQY
V gene: TRBV6-1; J gene: TRBJ2-7; CDR3 protein: ASSSDEQY
V gene: TRBV7-2; J gene: TRBJ2-1; CDR3 protein: ASSLSLADNEQF
V gene: TRBV5-4; J gene: TRBJ2-5; CDR3 protein: ASSLGVLAGTEETQY
V gene: TRBV27; J gene: TRBJ2-1; CDR3 protein: ASSWTSGRASRNEQF
V gene: TRBV6-4; J gene: TRBJ2-1; CDR3 protein: ASSDWWGSNNEQF
V gene: TRBV10-2; J gene: TRBJ1-5; CDR3 protein: ASGTGSNQPQH
V gene: TRBV4-2; J gene: TRBJ2-7; CDR3 protein: ASSQADRSYEQY
V gene: TRBV13; J gene: TRBJ1-4; CDR3 protein: ASSLGFAGGGLF
V gene: TRBV4-1; J gene: TRBJ1-1; CDR3 protein: ASSQWRGLTEAF
V gene: TRBV5-6; J gene: TRBJ2-5; CDR3 protein: ASSSWDRGEQY
V gene: TRBV11-2; J gene: TRBJ2-2; CDR3 protein: ASSQPGTGNTGELF
V gene: TRBV5-6; J gene: TRBJ2-2; CDR3 protein: ASSPGGGNTGELF
V gene: TRBV9; J gene: TRBJ2-1; CDR3 protein: ASSVASDNEQF
V gene: TRBV7-9; J gene: TRBJ1-2; CDR3 protein: ASSLGTRNEGYT
V gene: TRBV2; J gene: TRBJ2-4; CDR3 protein: ASRRGDIQY
V gene: TRBV6-6; J gene: TRBJ1-2; CDR3 protein: ASSYARGQVNYGYT
V gene: TRBV27; J gene: TRBJ2-1; CDR3 protein: ASSPRHLSYNEQF
V gene: TRBV11-2; J gene: TRBJ2-1; CDR3 protein: ASTPGAAPYNEQF
V gene: TRBV7-9; J gene: TRBJ1-2; CDR3 protein: ASSLGGQPYT
V gene: TRBV4-1; J gene: TRBJ2-5; CDR3 protein: ASSQRQPPETQY
V gene: TRBV5-1; J gene: TRBJ1-1; CDR3 protein: ASSPHGNTEAF
V gene: TRBV28; J gene: TRBJ2-3; CDR3 protein: ASSSRTASTDTQY
V gene: TRBV7-2; J gene: TRBJ1-2; CDR3 protein: ASSLVRGDRADYGYT
V gene: TRBV27; J gene: TRBJ1-2; CDR3 protein: ASSLENGYGYT